This T cell receptor (beta chain) appears in the sequencing data of a study of T cell changes during pregnancy in multiple sclerosis. This clone has a handful of counts. Libraries were prepared by immunoSEQ multiplex PCR; TCRdb keeps only in-frame clonotypes and omits some of them. Here the sample spans around 92,000 clones, approximately 92% being singletons. Trimming shortened V by 6 bases and J by 6 bases, and 18 bases separated the two germline ends. The CDR3 runs to 15 residues. The chain recombines TRBV23-1 with TRBJ1-5; TRBD1 might be the D (5 bases). TRBV23-1 is an ORF; its function is uncertain. This specimen was peripheral blood, taken in the first trimester of pregnancy. The receptor was derived from a female donor with multiple sclerosis, enrolled in a pregnancy study. The CDR3 bases are TGCGCCAGCAGACCGGGACTCCGAGAACTTCAGCCCCAGCATTTT. This codes for CASRPGLRELQPQHF.